This T cell receptor beta chain was identified in a study of T-cell memory formation after mild COVID-19. Study context: Largely, the TCR clusters proved donor specific.

A few counts support this clonotype. V was trimmed by 5 bases and J by 4 bases, leaving 18 bases between them. The CDR3 runs 16 residues. It was 5'RACE with constant-segment primers that produced the TCR alpha and TCR beta cDNA libraries, which carried sample barcodes and UMIs. TCRdb passed the 5' RACE reads through MiXCR, listing each CDR3 protein once. The data hold about 210,000 distinct CDR3 sequences, with about 11% observed a single time. The specimen sequenced was PBMCs or a T cell subset sorted from them (not recorded which). The sequence derives from a man in his late teens or twenties who had mild COVID-19 (a few samples of this study predate the infection). Cell type and time point are not known. The chain uses TRBV12-3 or TRBV12-4 and TRBJ1-5; tentatively, D is TRBD1 (6 bases). The CDR3 region is CASSPKTGRGNQPQHF. CDR3 in DNA: TGTGCCAGCAGTCCCAAGACAGGTAGGGGAAATCAGCCCCAGCATTTT.